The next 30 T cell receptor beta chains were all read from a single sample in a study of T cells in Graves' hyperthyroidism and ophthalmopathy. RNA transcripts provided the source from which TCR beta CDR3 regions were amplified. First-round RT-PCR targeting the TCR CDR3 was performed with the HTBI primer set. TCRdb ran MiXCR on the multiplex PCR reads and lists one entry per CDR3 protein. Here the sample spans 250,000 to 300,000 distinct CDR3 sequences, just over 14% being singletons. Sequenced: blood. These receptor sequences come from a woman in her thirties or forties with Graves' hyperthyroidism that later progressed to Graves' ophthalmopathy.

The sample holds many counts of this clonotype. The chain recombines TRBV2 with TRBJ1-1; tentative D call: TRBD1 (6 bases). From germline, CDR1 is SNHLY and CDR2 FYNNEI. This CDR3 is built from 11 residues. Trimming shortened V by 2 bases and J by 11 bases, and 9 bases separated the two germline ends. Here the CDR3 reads CASSEQGRAFF. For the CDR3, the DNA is TGTGCCAGCAGTGAACAGGGGAGGGCTTTCTTT.

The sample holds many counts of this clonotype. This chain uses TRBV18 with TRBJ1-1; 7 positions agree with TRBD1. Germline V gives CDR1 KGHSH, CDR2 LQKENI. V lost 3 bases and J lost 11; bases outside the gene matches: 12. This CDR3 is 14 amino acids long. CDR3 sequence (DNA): TGTGCCAGCTCACCGGAGGGGGCCGGGGTCTTGGCTTTCTTT. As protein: CASSPEGAGVLAFF.

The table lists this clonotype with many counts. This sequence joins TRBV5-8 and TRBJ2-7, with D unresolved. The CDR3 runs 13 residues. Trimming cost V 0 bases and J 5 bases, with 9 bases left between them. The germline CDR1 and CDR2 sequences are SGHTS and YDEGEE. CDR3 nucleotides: TGTGCCAGCAGCTTGGGGCGTGGGAACGAGCAGTACTTC. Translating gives CASSLGRGNEQYF.

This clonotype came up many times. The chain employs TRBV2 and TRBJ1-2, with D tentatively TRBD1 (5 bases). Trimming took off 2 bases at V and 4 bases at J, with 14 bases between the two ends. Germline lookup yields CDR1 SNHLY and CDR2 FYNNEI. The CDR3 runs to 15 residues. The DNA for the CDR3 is TGTGCCAGCAGTGAATCGCGGGGAGGGGTCTATGGCTACACCTTC. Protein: CASSESRGGVYGYTF.

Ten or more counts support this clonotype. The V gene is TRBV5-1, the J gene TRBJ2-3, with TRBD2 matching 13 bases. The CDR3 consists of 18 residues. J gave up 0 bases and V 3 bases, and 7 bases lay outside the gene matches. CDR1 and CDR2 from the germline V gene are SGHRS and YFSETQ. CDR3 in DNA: TGCGCCAGCAGCTACGGAGCGGGACTAGCGGGGAGCACAGATACGCAGTATTTT. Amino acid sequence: CASSYGAGLAGSTDTQYF.

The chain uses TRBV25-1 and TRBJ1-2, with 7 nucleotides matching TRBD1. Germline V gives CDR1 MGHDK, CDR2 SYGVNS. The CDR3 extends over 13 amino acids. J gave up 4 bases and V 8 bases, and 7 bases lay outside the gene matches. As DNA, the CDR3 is TGTGCCAGCGGCCCGGACAGGACCTATGGCTACACCTTC. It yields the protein CASGPDRTYGYTF.

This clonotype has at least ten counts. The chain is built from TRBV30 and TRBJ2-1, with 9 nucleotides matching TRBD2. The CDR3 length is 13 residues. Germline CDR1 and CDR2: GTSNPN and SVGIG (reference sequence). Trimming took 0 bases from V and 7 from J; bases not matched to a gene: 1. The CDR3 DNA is TGTGCCTGGAGTGTACTAGCGGGTAATGAGCAGTTCTTC. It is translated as CAWSVLAGNEQFF.

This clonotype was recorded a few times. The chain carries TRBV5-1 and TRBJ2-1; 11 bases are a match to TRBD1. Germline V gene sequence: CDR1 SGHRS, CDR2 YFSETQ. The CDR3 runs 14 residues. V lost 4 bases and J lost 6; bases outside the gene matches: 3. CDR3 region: CASSRGTGGNEQFF. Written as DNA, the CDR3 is TGCGCCAGCAGCCGGGGGACAGGGGGCAATGAGCAGTTCTTC. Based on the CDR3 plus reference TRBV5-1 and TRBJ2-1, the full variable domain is KAGVTQTPRYLIKTRGQQVTLSCSPISGHRSVSWYQQTPGQGLQFLFEYFSETQRNKGNFPGRFSGRQFSNSRSEMNVSTLELGDSALYLCASSRGTGGNEQFFGPGTRLTVL.

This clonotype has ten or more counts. CDR3 coding DNA: TGTGCCAGCAGCTTAGGTCCAGATACGCAGTATTTT. Its translation: CASSLGPDTQYF. The V and J genes are TRBV11-3 and TRBJ2-3, with unresolved D. The CDR3 is 12 residues long. With 1 base removed from V and 4 bases from J, the gap between germline ends came to 3 bases. Germline loops: CDR1 SGHNT, CDR2 YENEEA.

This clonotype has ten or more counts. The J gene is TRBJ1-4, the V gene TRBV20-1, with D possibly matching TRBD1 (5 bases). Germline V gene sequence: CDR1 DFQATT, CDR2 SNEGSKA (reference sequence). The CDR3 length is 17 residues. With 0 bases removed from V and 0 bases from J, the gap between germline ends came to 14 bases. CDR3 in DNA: TGCAGTGCTAGAGATGAGGCAGGGCGTTCAACTAATGAAAAACTGTTTTTT. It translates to CSARDEAGRSTNEKLFF.

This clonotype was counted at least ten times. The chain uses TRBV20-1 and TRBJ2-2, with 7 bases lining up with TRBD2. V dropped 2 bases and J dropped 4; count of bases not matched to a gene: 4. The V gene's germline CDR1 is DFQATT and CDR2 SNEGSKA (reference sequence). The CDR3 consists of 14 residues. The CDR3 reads CSARSWTSTGELFF. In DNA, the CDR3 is TGCAGTGCTAGATCCTGGACTAGCACCGGGGAGCTGTTTTTT.

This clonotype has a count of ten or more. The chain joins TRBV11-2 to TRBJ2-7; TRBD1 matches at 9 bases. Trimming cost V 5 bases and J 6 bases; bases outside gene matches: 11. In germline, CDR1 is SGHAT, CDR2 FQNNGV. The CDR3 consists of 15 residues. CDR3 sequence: CASSPHSDRGFEQYF. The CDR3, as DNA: TGTGCCAGCAGCCCGCACAGCGACAGGGGGTTCGAGCAGTACTTC.

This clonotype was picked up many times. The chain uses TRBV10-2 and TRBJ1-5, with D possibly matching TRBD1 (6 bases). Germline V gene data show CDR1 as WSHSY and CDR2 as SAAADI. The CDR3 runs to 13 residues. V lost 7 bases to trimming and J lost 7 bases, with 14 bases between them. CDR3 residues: CASTSGGYQPQHF. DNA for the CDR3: TGCGCCAGCACCTCCGGGGGCTACCAGCCCCAGCATTTT.

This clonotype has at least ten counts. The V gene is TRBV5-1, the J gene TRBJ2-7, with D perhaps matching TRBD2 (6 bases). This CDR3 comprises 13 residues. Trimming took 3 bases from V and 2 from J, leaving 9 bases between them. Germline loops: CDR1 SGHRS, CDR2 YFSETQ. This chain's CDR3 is CASSSGGAYEQYF. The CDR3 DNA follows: TGCGCCAGCAGCTCCGGGGGAGCCTACGAGCAGTACTTC.

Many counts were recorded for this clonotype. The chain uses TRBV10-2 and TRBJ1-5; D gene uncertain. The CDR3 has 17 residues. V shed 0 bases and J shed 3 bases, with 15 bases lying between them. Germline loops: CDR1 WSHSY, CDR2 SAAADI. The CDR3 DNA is TGCGCCAGCAGTGAGTCGGGGAGATACCGCCCCAATCAGCCCCAGCATTTT. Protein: CASSESGRYRPNQPQHF.

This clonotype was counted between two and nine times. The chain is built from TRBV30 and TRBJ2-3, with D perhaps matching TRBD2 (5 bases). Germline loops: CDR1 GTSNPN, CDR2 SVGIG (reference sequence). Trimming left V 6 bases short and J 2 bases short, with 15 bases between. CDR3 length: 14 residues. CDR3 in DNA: TGTGCCTGTGAGACGGAGGTTCCCACAGATACGCAGTATTTT. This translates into CACETEVPTDTQYF.

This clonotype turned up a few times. CDR3 protein: CASSQFLLRTGMNEKLFF. CDR3 in DNA: TGCGCCAGCAGCCAATTCCTACTTCGGACGGGGATGAATGAAAAACTGTTTTTT. The chain is built from TRBV4-1 and TRBJ1-4; D is undetermined. Deletions cut 2 bases from V and 5 bases from J, with 21 bases between. Germline V gene lookup returns CDR1 MGHRA and CDR2 YSYEKL. The CDR3 sequence is 18 residues long.

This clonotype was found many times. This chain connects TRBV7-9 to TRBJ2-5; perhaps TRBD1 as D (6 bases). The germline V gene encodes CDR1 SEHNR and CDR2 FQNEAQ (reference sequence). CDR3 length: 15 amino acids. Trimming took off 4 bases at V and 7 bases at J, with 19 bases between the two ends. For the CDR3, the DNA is TGTGCCAGCAGCTCGGGGCAGGGGACCTTTGGGACCCAGTACTTC. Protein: CASSSGQGTFGTQYF.

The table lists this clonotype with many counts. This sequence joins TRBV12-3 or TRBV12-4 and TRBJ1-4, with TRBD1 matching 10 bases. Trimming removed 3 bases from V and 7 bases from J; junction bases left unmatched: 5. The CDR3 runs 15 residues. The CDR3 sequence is CASSFAGTGVEKLFF. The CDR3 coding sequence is TGTGCCAGCAGTTTCGCGGGGACAGGGGTTGAAAAACTGTTTTTT.

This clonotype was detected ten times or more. CDR3 sequence (DNA): TGTGCCAGCAGTTTATGCTTGCATCGTAGGCTAGCGGGAGAGACCCAGTACTTC. Protein product: CASSLCLHRRLAGETQYF. The gene calls are TRBV28 and TRBJ2-5; TRBD2 matches at 8 bases. The germline gives CDR1 MDHEN, CDR2 SYDVKM. CDR3 length: 18 amino acids. V lost 0 bases and J lost 4; bases outside the gene matches: 13.

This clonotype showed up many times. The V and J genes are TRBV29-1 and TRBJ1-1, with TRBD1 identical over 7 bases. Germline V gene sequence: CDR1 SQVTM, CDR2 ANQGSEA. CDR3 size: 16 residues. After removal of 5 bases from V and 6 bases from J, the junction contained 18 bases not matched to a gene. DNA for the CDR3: TGCAGCGTTTGTAAGGACCCGGGACAGCTAATACCTGAAGCTTTCTTT. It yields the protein CSVCKDPGQLIPEAFF.

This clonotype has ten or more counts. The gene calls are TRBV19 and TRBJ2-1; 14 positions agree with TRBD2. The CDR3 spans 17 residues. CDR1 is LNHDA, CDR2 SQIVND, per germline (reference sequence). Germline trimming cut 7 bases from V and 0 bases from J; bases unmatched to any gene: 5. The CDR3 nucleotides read TGTGCCAGTATGAGACTAGCGGGAGGGAGCTCCTACAATGAGCAGTTCTTC. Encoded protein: CASMRLAGGSSYNEQFF.

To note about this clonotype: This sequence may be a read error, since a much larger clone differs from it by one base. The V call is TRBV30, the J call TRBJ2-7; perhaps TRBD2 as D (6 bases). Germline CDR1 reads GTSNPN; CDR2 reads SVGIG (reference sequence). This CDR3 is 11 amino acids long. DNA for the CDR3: TGTGCATGGGGAGGTAGATACGAGCAGTACTTC. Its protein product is CAWGGRYEQYF.

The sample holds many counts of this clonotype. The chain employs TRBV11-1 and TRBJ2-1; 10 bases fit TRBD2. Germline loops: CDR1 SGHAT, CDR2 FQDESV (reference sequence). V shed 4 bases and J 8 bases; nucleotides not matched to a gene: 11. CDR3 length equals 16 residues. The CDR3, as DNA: TGTGCCAGCAGCTCCAAGCCTAGCGGGAGTATCTATGAGCAGTTCTTC. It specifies CASSSKPSGSIYEQFF.

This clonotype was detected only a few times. CDR3 amino acids: CASIGASRDNEQFF. CDR3 coding DNA: TGTGCCAGCATAGGGGCGAGCAGAGACAATGAGCAGTTCTTC. The chain has TRBV2 and TRBJ2-1, with TRBD1 as a possible D gene (5 bases). This CDR3 region has 14 residues. Germline V gene sequence: CDR1 SNHLY, CDR2 FYNNEI. The ends were cut back, 7 bases at V and 5 bases at J, with 15 bases in the middle.

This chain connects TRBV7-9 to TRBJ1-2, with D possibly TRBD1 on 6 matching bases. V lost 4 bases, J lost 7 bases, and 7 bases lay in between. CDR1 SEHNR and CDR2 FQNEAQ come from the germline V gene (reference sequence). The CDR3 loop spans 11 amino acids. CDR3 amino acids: CASSWGAGYTF. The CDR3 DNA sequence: TGTGCCAGCAGCTGGGGGGCTGGCTACACCTTC. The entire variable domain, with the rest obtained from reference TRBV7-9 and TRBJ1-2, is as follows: DTGVSQNPRHKITKRGQNVTFRCDPISEHNRLYWYRQTLGQGPEFLTYFQNEAQLEKSRLLSDRFSAERPKGSFSTLEIQRTEQGDSAMYLCASSWGAGYTFGSGTRLTVV.

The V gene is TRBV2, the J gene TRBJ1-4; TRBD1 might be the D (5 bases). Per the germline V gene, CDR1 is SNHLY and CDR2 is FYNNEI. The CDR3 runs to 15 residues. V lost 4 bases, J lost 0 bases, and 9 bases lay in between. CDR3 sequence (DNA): TGTGCCAGCAGTGGACAGATTGCAACTAATGAAAAACTGTTTTTT. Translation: CASSGQIATNEKLFF.

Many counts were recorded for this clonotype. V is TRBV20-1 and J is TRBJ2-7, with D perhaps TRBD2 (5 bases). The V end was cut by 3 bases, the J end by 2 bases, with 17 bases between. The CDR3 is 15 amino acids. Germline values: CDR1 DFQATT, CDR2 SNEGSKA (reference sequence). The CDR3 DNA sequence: TGCAGTGCTAGCATCCCGGGAATGACAACCTACGAGCAGTACTTC. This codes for CSASIPGMTTYEQYF.

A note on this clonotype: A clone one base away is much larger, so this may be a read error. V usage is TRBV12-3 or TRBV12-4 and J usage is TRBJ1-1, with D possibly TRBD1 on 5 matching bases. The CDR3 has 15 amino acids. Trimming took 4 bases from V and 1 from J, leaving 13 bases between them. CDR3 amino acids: CASSSHRRANTEAFF. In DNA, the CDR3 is TGTGCCAGCAGTTCTCACAGGAGGGCGAACACTGAAGCTTTCTTT.

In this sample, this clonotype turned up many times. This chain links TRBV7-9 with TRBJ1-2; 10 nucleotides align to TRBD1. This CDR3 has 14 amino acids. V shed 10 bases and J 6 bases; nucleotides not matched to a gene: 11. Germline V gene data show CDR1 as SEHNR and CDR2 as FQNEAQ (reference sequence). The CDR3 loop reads CATNRQGAGDGYTF. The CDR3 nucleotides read TGTGCCACGAATCGACAGGGGGCGGGGGATGGCTACACCTTC.